This TCR beta chain was sequenced during a study of blood T cell repertoires in COVID-19. Sequencing was performed with immunoSEQ multiplex PCR; in TCRdb, only in-frame clones are kept and a portion is missing. The data hold 150,000 to 200,000 clones, with 70% to 90% observed a single time. About this clone: The same CDR3 is also encoded by other DNA sequences in this sample.

The V gene lost 3 bases and the J gene lost 1 base, with 11 bases spanning the gap. The CDR3 covers 15 residues. Germline lookup yields CDR1 KGHSH and CDR2 LQKENI. Sample: peripheral blood. The source is a woman aged 80 or older in a cohort sampled during active or convalescent COVID-19. The J gene is TRBJ2-3, the V gene TRBV18, with D possibly matching TRBD2 (6 bases). The CDR3 loop is CASSPPGARTDTQYF. The CDR3 nucleotides read TGTGCCAGCTCACCCCCGGGAGCGCGCACAGATACGCAGTATTTT.